This TCR beta chain was recovered during a study of T cells after yellow fever vaccination. For the study at large: Fractions of low cell number were prepared using SMART-Seq v4 Ultra Low Input.

Broader study findings: Most primary-vaccination clones recurred post-booster (approximately 96% CD4, around 86% CD8).

TCRdb re-derived calls from the 5' RACE reads in MiXCR, one entry per CDR3 protein. The sample lists a few hundred thousand distinct CDR3 sequences, roughly 12% occurring once. This CDR3 is built from 12 residues. V lost 2 bases to trimming and J lost 2 bases, with 3 bases between them. Comment on this clonotype: Its antigen remains unidentified. A read error is likely, as this CDR3 ends without the conserved phenylalanine or tryptophan.

The V call is TRBV12-3 or TRBV12-4, the J call TRBJ2-5; the D is unclear. This TCR came from a man aged 18 to 29 who received the YFV17D yellow fever vaccine. The sequences come from PBMCs, collected on the day of the first yellow fever vaccination. The CDR3 DNA reads TGTGCCAGCAGTTTAACGCAAGAGACCCAGTACTCC. Its translation is CASSLTQETQYS.